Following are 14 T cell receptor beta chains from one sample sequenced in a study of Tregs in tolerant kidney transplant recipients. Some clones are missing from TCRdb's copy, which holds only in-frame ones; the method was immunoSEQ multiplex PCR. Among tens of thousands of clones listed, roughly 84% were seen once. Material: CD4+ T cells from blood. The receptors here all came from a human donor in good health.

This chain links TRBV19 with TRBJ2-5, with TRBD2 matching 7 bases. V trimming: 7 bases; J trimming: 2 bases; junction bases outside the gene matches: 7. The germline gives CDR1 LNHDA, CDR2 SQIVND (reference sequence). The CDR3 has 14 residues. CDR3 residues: CASNDGGGQETQYF. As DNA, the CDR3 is TGTGCCAGTAACGATGGGGGGGGACAAGAGACCCAGTACTTC.

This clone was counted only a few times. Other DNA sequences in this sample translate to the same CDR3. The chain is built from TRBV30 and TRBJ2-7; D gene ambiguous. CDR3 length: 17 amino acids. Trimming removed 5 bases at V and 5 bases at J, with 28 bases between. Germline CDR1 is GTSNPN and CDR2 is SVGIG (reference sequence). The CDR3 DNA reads TGTGCCTGGGGTCCGCTTCACGGCAACCGAAGGCGTAACGAGCAGTACTTC. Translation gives CAWGPLHGNRRRNEQYF.

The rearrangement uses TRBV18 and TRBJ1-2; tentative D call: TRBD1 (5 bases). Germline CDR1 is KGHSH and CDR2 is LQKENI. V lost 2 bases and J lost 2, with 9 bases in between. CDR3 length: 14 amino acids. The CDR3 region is CASSPTGGNYGYTF. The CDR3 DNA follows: TGTGCCAGCTCACCAACGGGGGGGAACTATGGCTACACCTTC.

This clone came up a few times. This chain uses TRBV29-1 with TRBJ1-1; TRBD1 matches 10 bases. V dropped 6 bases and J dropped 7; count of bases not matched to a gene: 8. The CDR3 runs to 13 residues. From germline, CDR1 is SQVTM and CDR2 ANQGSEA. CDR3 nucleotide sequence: TGCAGCGTGGACAGGGGGTTTAGCGGTGAAGCTTTCTTT. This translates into CSVDRGFSGEAFF.

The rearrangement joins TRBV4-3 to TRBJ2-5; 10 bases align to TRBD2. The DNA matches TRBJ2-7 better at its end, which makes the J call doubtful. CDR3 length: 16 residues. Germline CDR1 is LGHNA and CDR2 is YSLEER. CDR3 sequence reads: CASSSYIAGGSYEQYF. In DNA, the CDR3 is TGCGCCAGCAGCTCTTACATAGCGGGGGGCTCCTACGAGCAGTACTTC.

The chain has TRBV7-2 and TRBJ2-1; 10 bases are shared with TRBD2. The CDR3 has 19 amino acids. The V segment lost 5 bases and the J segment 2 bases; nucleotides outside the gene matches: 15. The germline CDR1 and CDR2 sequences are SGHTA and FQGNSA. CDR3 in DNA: TGTGCCAGCAGCCTTGAGGTGAGCGGGGGGGCTTCCGCCTACAATGAGCAGTTCTTC. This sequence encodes CASSLEVSGGASAYNEQFF.

CDR3 region: CASSLRQGAGIQYF. The DNA for the CDR3 is TGTGCCAGCAGCCTTAGACAGGGGGCTGGCATTCAGTACTTC. The V and J genes are TRBV11-3 and TRBJ2-4; TRBD1 aligns across 10 bases. The CDR3 totals 14 residues. The junction had 7 bases not matched to a gene; V was cut back by 5 bases and J by 9 bases. Per the germline V gene, CDR1 is SGHNT and CDR2 is YENEEA.

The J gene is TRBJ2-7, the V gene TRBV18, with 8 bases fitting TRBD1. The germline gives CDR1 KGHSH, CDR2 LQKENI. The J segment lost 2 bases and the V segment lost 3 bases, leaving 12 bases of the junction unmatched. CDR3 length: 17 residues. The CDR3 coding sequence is TGTGCCAGCTCACCGAACCAACAGGGGGAAATCGCCTACGAGCAGTACTTC. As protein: CASSPNQQGEIAYEQYF. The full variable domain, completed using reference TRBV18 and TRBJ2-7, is NAGVMQNPRHLVRRRGQEARLRCSPMKGHSHVYWYRQLPEEGLKFMVYLQKENIIDESGMPKERFSAEFPKEGPSILRIQQVVRGDSAAYFCASSPNQQGEIAYEQYFGPGTRLTVT.

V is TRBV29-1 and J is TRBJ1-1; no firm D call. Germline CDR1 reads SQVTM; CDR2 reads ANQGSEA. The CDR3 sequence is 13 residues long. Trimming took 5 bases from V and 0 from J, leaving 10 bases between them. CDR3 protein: CSVSLTMNTEAFF. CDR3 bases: TGCAGCGTTAGTCTCACAATGAACACTGAAGCTTTCTTT.

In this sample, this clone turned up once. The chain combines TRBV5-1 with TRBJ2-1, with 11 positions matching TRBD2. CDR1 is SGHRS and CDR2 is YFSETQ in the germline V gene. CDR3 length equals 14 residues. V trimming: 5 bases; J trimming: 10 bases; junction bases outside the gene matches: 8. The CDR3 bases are TGCGCCAGCAGGCTAGCGGGAGGTCTAGGGGAGCAGTTCTTC. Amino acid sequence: CASRLAGGLGEQFF.

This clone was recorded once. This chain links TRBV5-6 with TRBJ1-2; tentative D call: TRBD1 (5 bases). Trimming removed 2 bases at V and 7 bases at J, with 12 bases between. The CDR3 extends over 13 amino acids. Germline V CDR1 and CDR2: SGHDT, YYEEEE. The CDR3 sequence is CASSLLGRGGYTF. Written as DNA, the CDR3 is TGTGCCAGCAGCTTACTAGGGAGGGGTGGCTACACCTTC.

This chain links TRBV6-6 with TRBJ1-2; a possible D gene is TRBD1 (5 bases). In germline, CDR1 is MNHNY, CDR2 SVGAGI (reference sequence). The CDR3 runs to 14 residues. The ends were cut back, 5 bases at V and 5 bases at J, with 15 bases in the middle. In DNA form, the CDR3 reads TGTGCCAGCAGTAACTTAGGGGAAGTATATGGCTACACCTTC. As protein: CASSNLGEVYGYTF.

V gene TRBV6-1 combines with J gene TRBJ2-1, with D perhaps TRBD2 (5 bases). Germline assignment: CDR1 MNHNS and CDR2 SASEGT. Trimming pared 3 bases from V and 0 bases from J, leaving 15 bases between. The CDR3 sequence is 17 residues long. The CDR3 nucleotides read TGTGCCAGCAGTGACGGGCGGGCCCTAAGCTCCTACAATGAGCAGTTCTTC. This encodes CASSDGRALSSYNEQFF.

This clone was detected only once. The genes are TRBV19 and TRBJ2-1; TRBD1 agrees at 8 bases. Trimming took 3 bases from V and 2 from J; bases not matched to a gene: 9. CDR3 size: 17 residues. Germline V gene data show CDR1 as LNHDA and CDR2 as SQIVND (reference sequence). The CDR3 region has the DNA TGTGCCAGTAGTATCGTGGGACAGGTTCGCACCTACAATGAGCAGTTCTTC. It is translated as CASSIVGQVRTYNEQFF.